This section outlines one T cell receptor (beta chain) sequence together with its context. The antigen this receptor binds is unknown. This could be a read error, since a much larger clone is one nucleotide away. The study was a case-control design nested within a healthcare worker cohort in London, UK, with weekly nasopharyngeal swab PCR tests and blood sampling. Healthcare workers were recruited during the week of the UK lockdown, between 23 and 31 March 2020, and followed weekly for up to 16 weeks. The germline V gene (reference sequence) supplies CDR1 SEHNR and CDR2 FQNEAQ. At the junction V is shortened by 3 bases and J by 5 bases, with 10 bases in between. The CDR3 goes from the cysteine to the phenylalanine over 13 residues. The DNA shown is the 39-base CDR3, in frame from base 1. The data derive from a study of early T cells in non-severe SARS-CoV-2 infection listed by TCRdb under 2021. About the investigation overall: TCR sequencing used bulk RNA from unsorted whole blood, so alpha and beta chains could not be paired.

What the study reported, not specific to this receptor: VDJdb matching was skewed toward anti-spike CD8 responses and likely underestimated virus-specific expansions, missing private and CD4 specificities.

The method behind the library was 5' RACE. Sequencing was performed on a NextSeq 500. The TCR library protocol attached unique molecular identifiers to individual cDNA molecules to correct for sequencing error and PCR bias. TCR alpha and beta chains were both sequenced, and the abundances of alpha and beta sequences in each sample were closely correlated with each other. The authors' analysis ran thus. Decombinator V4 was used to annotate the V gene, J gene and CDR3 of the TCR sequences. Expanded TCRs were defined as changing significantly between any two time points under a Poisson model with p below 0.0001. TCR abundances were normalised to the total number of TCRs sequenced in each sample and reported as counts per million. MAIT TCRs were defined by TRAV1-2 paired with TRAJ12, TRAJ20 or TRAJ33, and iNKT TCRs by TRAV10 paired with TRAJ18. VDJdb, accessed 1 November 2021, was searched for CMV, EBV and SARS-CoV-2 annotated TCRs, excluding TCRs annotated for multiple antigens. Using fastp trimming at Q25 and MiXCR clonotype assembly, TCRdb reanalyzed the public sequencing data and kept in-frame beta chains. Entries that share a CDR3 protein sequence are merged under the most common genes and DNA. These V and J calls derive from TCRdb rather than the authors' analysis. In this sample the table shows approximately 64,000 distinct CDR3 sequences, less than 5% of which occur a single time. The leading ten clones occupy around 4.9% of the sample.

The specimen was whole blood. This sequence originates from an adult who was a healthcare worker with PCR-confirmed SARS-CoV-2 infection or an uninfected control (not recorded which). The chain is made from TRBV7-9 and TRBJ1-1; TRBD1 could be the D gene, as 6 bases match. The CDR3 loop reads CASSFTGLTEAFF. The DNA sequence reads TGTGCCAGCAGCTTCACAGGGTTAACTGAAGCTTTCTTT.